This T cell receptor beta chain emerged from a study of T cells in Graves' hyperthyroidism and ophthalmopathy. Study-wide background: The initial diagnosis was the point when peripheral blood was collected, ahead of any treatment. Study-level points and caveats: Ophthalmopathy was identified by the model a median roughly 6.5 months ahead of onset. Peripheral blood also featured most of the thyroid clonotypes expanded above 0.001.

This CDR3 spans 12 amino acids. CDR1 is DFQATT, CDR2 SNEGSKA, per germline (reference sequence). Trimming removed 1 base at V and 3 bases at J, with 3 bases between. Remarks on this clonotype: Its antigen is still unknown.

What was amplified from RNA transcripts were TCR beta CDR3 regions. A first-round RT-PCR of the TCR CDR3 used the HTBI primer set. TCRdb processed the multiplex PCR reads anew with MiXCR; each CDR3 protein has one entry. The sample lists hundreds of thousands of distinct CDR3 sequences, 15% to 20% occurring once. Criteria for exclusion of patients were uncontrolled infection, other autoimmune disease, pregnancy or lactation. The receptor was derived from a woman aged 18-29 years with Graves' hyperthyroidism. The V and J genes are TRBV20-1 and TRBJ2-2; no reliable D call. Material for sequencing was blood. For the CDR3, the DNA is TGCAGTGCTAGAGGGTACACCGGGGAGCTGTTTTTT. Encoded protein: CSARGYTGELFF.